This entry features one T cell receptor (beta chain) sequence. This clone's antigen is unknown. No base qualities exist here, and no much larger clone lies one base off it. The CDR3 goes from the cysteine to the phenylalanine over 15 residues. The read is trimmed to its CDR3 DNA, 45 bases read in frame from base 1. V loses 5 bases at its end and J loses 2 bases; junction bases beyond the gene matches: 8. Based on the germline V gene (reference sequence), the CDR1 and CDR2 sequences are MNHEY and SMNVEV. The library was made by 5' RACE. TCRdb lists the instrument as Illumina HiSeq 2500. The second PCR ran for roughly 7 to 11 cycles and used a J-beta primer mix along with a sample-barcoded 5' primer. Each TCR beta cDNA molecule received a unique molecular identifier from a template-switch 5' adaptor carrying 12 random nucleotides. Each sample yielded at least 2.5 million CDR3-containing paired-end reads. The Mint cDNA synthesis kit, primed by a TRBC-specific oligonucleotide, was used to synthesize first-strand cDNA from all RNA. Following uracil-DNA glycosylase treatment, a first 18-cycle PCR with universal primers M1SS and BC2_uni_R was performed on all cDNA. Processing in the source paper ran as follows. Normalization of each sample was performed by random selection of 1 million high-quality reads, each carrying a distinct molecular identifier. Instead of being binned into consensus sequences, reads with shared molecular identifiers were discarded. MiTCR, run with a Q25 quality threshold and the strictest error-elimination algorithm, handled CDR3 identification, clonotype clustering and error correction. Lower-bound total TCR beta diversity was estimated with a nonparametric unseen species model using Euler transformation. TCRdb itself trimmed the public reads at Q25 with fastp, ran MiXCR and retained productive beta chains. Entries that share a CDR3 protein sequence are merged under the most common genes and DNA. Clone size and V and J calls follow TCRdb, not the original study. For this sample the table gives some 560,000 distinct CDR3 sequences, of which roughly a quarter were detected only once. The top ten clonotypes cover roughly 3.5% of the sample.

The data were taken from a study of blood T cells in healthy people across ages (dated by TCRdb to the mid-2010s). With regard to the full study: In model experiments, template switching captured about one uniquely barcoded TCR beta cDNA molecule for every two T cells. The donors were split into four age groups: young (average around 17 years), middle-aged (about 40), aged (approximately 60) and long-lived (under 90). Using deep sequencing normalized with unique cDNA molecular identifiers, the study measured how TCR beta repertoire diversity changes with age. Using the same blood draw, the study looked at two additional independent replicas of 1 million unique cDNA reads for two donors, one aged 18 to 30 and the other aged 80 or older. Results and caveats for the whole study, not just this receptor: Observed TCR beta diversity correlated strongly with the percentage of naive T cells measured by flow cytometry. Bulk unsorted PBMC profiling prevented conclusive comparison of naive and antigen-experienced compartments. Because donor CMV infection status was unknown, age-related changes in expanded clonotypes were potentially confounded. As age increased, observed TCR beta diversity per million T cells dropped in a roughly linear way, and a significant reduction was already evident by age around 41. Estimates of total diversity based on one million sequenced T cells were considered lower bounds and underestimates. Compared with the aged group, the long-lived group had more naive CD4+ T cells, fewer expanded clones and increased TCR diversity, a pattern suggesting age selection.

Systemically healthy Caucasian individuals from Russia, some 36 in total and aged 6 to 90 years, were included as donors. Each donor gave ten milliliters of peripheral blood, drawn into EDTA-treated Vacutainer tubes. Ficoll-Paque density-gradient centrifugation was used to isolate PBMCs, with at least 6 million obtained per sample. Trizol reagent was used to extract total RNA from the PBMCs, yielding at least 5.5 micrograms per sample. For every donor, flow cytometry on a PBMC aliquot measured the percentage of naive CD45RAhigh/CD27high T cells. The same sample was also used in a study of T cells of mothers and their children. From the second report: Nine systemically healthy Caucasian individuals, comprising three mothers and their six children, were included as donors. cDNA synthesis used all of the extracted RNA, with 1.5 ug of RNA in each 15 ul reaction. In the second PCR, the M1S primer introduced both the sample barcodes and 2-4 random nucleotides. Each mother yielded over 9 million TCR beta CDR3 reads and each child roughly 3 million reads. In both related and unrelated pairs, thymic selection shapes the output of TCR recombination in a similar way, with inherited differences having only a minor effect. Normalized repertoire overlap was always slightly but never significantly higher in related than unrelated mother-child pairs. No persistent microchimeric T cell clones were detected, at a sensitivity of around 100 clones per million clonotypes. Deep NGS was used in the study to compare the TCR beta repertoires of mothers and children and to look for features that separate related mother-child pairs from unrelated individuals. The mean age was roughly 44 +/- 4 years for the mothers and around 11 +/- 4 years for the children. After adapter ligation was performed with NEBNext reagents, the libraries were sequenced on an Illumina HiSeq 2000 with 100+100 nt paired-end reads. To avoid cross-contamination, the mother libraries and the child libraries were prepared a month apart and sequenced in separate runs. Between roughly 500,000 and 2,300,000 distinct TCR beta clonotypes were identified per donor. Naive TCR beta clonotypes were estimated from low-frequency clonotypes matched to each donor's FACS-determined naive share, without sorting.

What was sequenced was blood. This clonotype originated in a boy aged 2-15 years in good health. The chain couples TRBV27 to TRBJ2-5; TRBD1 lines up with 7 middle nucleotides. The nucleotide sequence is given as TGTGCCAGCAGTCCGCGACAGGGAGATCAAGAGACCCAGTACTTC. It codes for CASSPRQGDQETQYF.